This T cell receptor beta chain was identified in a study of cytomegalovirus exposure and HLA in healthy donors. On this clone itself: Its antigen is still unknown.

PCR involved 60 Vbeta and 13 Jbeta primers. Generated by immunoSEQ multiplex PCR, the TCRdb table keeps only in-frame clones and is missing some. This sample carries fewer than 150,000 clones, about 64% of them seen once, and the ten largest clones take about 8.3%. General observations from the study: Most TCR sequences showed up rarely, but some public TCRs showed up in many donors. There were about 160 TCR beta chains listed as cytomegalovirus-associated. TCR beta sequences numbering over 15,000 were associated with HLA alleles at 0.05 false discovery rate in a later analysis. What was likely a sequencing artifact was a cluster of highly shared sequence variants.

CDR3 length: 13 residues. Between the trimmed V and J ends, which lost 8 bases and 7 bases, there was a span of 14 bases. Germline V gene lookup returns CDR1 MNHNS and CDR2 SASEGT. The rearrangement joins TRBV6-1 to TRBJ1-4; D is possibly TRBD1 (5 bases). Sequenced material: PBMCs. This TCR came from a man younger than 35 in good health and CMV-seropositive. As DNA, the CDR3 is TGTGCCAGCGGACCCACCGGGGGTGAAAAACTGTTTTTT. It encodes CASGPTGGEKLFF.